The clone carrying this TCR beta chain was counted only a few times. Its antigen is unknown. Assay used: immunoSEQ multiplex PCR; TCRdb lists only in-frame clones, some missing. The table shows 110,000 to 150,000 clones, with approximately 83% occurring only once. The data are from a study of T cell responses to AZD1222 COVID-19 vaccine. Background on the study: Second doses were pooled across both intervals (about 4 or about 12 weeks).

Findings and limits, study-wide: White British people made up most donors, females outnumbered males, and clonal diversity was possibly underestimated. Regions left unmutated in variants are reportedly the target of nearly half of spike-specific TCRs. Repertoire collection took place solely once the T cell response had peaked.

V lost 0 bases, J lost 1 base, and 8 bases lay in between. The CDR3 is made up of 15 amino acids. Germline V gene lookup returns CDR1 SGDLS and CDR2 YYNGEE. The sample was peripheral blood, taken on day 0 of AZD1222 vaccination. The rearrangement joins TRBV9 to TRBJ2-1, with D possibly matching TRBD2 (6 bases). The clonotype originates from an adult in good health. The chain's CDR3 is CASSVGEVSYNEQFF. CDR3 sequence (DNA): TGTGCCAGCAGCGTAGGGGAGGTATCCTACAATGAGCAGTTCTTC. The whole variable domain, remainder taken from reference TRBV9 and TRBJ2-1, is DSGVTQTPKHLITATGQRVTLRCSPRSGDLSVYWYQQSLDQGLQFLIQYYNGEERAKGNILERFSAQQFPDLHSELNLSSLELGDSALYFCASSVGEVSYNEQFFGPGTRLTVL.